This is a list of T cell receptor beta chains from one sample in a study of molecular identifiers for immune sequencing clone quantification. TCRdb independently ran MiXCR on the PCR reads; one entry per CDR3 protein. The repertoire consists of about half a million distinct CDR3 sequences, with about a fifth occurring once and the leading ten covering 0.84%. The sequenced sample consisted of naive CD8+ T cells from blood, with Jurkat cell RNA spiked in. The receptors here all came from a human donor in good health. Some libraries in this study had Jurkat cell RNA spiked in. CDR3s include the opening cysteine and the closing phenylalanine or tryptophan.

v_call	cdr3_aa
TRBV7-9	CASSLGETEAFF
TRBV28	CASSTYSGSAGYQETQYF
TRBV5-1	CASSWGTAYEQYF
TRBV7-9	CASSDRTGENSGNTIYF
TRBV19	CASSPTGTVLDEQYF
TRBV20-1	CSADAGTGKETQYF
TRBV27	CASSLLSLAGVSEQYF
TRBV5-8	CASGPRLAGASPAEQFF
TRBV6-5	CASSGLKRTDTQYF
TRBV2	CASRTSQIFLAGVYTGELFF
TRBV19	CASSKFPDQPQHF
TRBV24-1	CATSSGADTQYF
TRBV12-3/TRBV12-4	CASSPPRVAGGYEQYF
TRBV27	CASSSTQGAWNPPLHF
TRBV7-9	CASSLPTGESTDTQYF
TRBV6-5	CASSYHQGQVAGAFF
TRBV12-3/TRBV12-4	CASSHYSTDTQYF
TRBV27	CASSPTGGDYEQYF
TRBV19	CASSDPFTDTQYF
TRBV4-1	CASSQEAGASMNTEAFF
TRBV3-1	CASSHSGGGTEAFF
TRBV6-5	CASSFGTGDSYEQYF
TRBV28	CASSFPQGRGWEQYF
TRBV29-1	CSAGTGNTYEQYF
TRBV29-1	CSVEVQTGFEQYF
TRBV12-3/TRBV12-4	CASSPGGSPFRGYGYTF
TRBV4-3	CASSQDHPGSSYEQYF
TRBV7-9	CASSRPSRTGTYEKYF
TRBV29-1	CSAFSYQETQYF
TRBV23-1	CASSHRQGRQAYEQYF
TRBV5-8	CASSLLGGGQPQHF
TRBV5-6	CASSLSLGHSYEQYF
TRBV6-1	CASSEAIEDRVWQPQHF
TRBV7-2	CASSLGAGMNTEAFF
TRBV2	CASTEGQGRETQYF